This TCR beta chain stems from a study of OX40 agonist ivuxolimab in advanced cancers. For the study at large: Patients were dosed with the agonistic anti-OX40 (CD134) antibody ivuxolimab.

Concerning this clone itself: Its antigen is unidentified.

Here immunoSEQ multiplex PCR was the method, and the copy in TCRdb shows in-frame clones only, minus some. The table records 50,000 to 70,000 clones, around four fifths of them present only once. Between the trimmed V and J ends, which lost 7 bases and 0 bases, there was a span of 19 bases. The CDR3 loop spans 17 amino acids. In germline, CDR1 is MDHEN, CDR2 SYDVKM. Regarding the study as a whole: Some nonresponders additionally presented with little normalized T-cell clonal expansion. Doses of 0.1 to 3.0 mg/kg were accompanied by clonal expansion of CD4+ and CD8+ blood T cells by week 6. Expanded clones tended on average to be more numerous among CD8+ T cells than CD4+.

The clonotype was recovered from an adult with an advanced solid tumor such as melanoma, head and neck, liver or kidney cancer. V is TRBV28 and J is TRBJ1-5; tentative D call: TRBD1 (5 bases). The sample consisted of CD4+ or CD8+ T cells sorted from blood, taken in a trial of the OX40 agonist ivuxolimab. The CDR3 protein is CASTNDRDRYSNQPQHF. The CDR3 nucleotides are TGTGCCAGCACCAACGACCGGGACCGGTATAGCAATCAGCCCCAGCATTTT.